This T cell receptor beta chain was sequenced in a study of regulatory T cells in long-lasting Graves disease. Study-level findings and limits: Patients with persistent Graves' had lower TCR diversity than newly diagnosed patients. Blood alone, not thyroid tissue, was studied.

Through Arm-PCR of CDR3 regions and iRepertoire HTBI primers, TCR beta libraries were built. MiXCR, applied by TCRdb to the multiplex PCR reads, yields one record per CDR3 protein. This sample has approximately 470,000 distinct CDR3 sequences, with roughly 17% found just once. This CDR3 is 17 amino acids long. Germline trimming cut 6 bases from V and 2 bases from J; bases unmatched to any gene: 14. This clonotype was detected only once. Its target is unknown. The time point was: newly diagnosed GD, antithyroid drugs for less than 3 months. Isolated PBMC RNA provided the starting material for the TCR library. The same specimen was also included in a second study, on T cells in Graves' hyperthyroidism and ophthalmopathy.

This clonotype originated in a man aged 40-49 years with Graves disease. The sample in question was peripheral blood mononuclear cells (PBMCs), obtained at new diagnosis, from a patient treated with antithyroid drugs. The chain is built from TRBV12-3 or TRBV12-4 and TRBJ2-7, with 9 positions matching TRBD2. DNA of the CDR3: TGTGCCAGCAGCCCCCAAACTGGCGGGAGGGCCCCCTACGAGCAGTACTTC. Its protein product is CASSPQTGGRAPYEQYF.